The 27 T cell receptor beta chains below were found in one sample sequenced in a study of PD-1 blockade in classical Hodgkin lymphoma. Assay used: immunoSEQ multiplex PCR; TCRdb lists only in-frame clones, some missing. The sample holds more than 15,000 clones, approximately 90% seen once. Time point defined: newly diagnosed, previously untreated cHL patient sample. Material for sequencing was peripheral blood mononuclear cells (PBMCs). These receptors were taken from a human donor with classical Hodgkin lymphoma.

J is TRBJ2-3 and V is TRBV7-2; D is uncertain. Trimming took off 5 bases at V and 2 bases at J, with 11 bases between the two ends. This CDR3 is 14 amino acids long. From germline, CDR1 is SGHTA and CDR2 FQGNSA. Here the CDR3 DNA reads TGTGCCAGCAGCCAAGCTCTTAACACAGATACGCAGTATTTT. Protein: CASSQALNTDTQYF.

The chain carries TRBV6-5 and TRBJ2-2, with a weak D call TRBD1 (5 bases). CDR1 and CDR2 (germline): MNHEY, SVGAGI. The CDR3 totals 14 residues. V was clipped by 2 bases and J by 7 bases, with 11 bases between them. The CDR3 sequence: CASSYQGLGGELFF. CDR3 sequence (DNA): TGTGCCAGCAGTTACCAGGGCCTCGGCGGGGAGCTGTTTTTT.

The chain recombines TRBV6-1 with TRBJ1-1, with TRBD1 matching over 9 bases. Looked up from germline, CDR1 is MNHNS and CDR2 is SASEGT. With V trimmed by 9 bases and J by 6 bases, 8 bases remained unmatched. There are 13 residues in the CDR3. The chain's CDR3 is CASFTGGAAEAFF. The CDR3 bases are TGTGCCAGTTTTACAGGGGGCGCTGCTGAAGCTTTCTTT.

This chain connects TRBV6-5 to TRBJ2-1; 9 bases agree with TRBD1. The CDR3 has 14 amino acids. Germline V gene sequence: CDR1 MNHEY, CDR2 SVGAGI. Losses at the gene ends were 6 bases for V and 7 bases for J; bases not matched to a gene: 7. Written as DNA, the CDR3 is TGTGCCAGCAGAGGGACAGGGAAAAAGAATGAGCAGTTCTTC. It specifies CASRGTGKKNEQFF.

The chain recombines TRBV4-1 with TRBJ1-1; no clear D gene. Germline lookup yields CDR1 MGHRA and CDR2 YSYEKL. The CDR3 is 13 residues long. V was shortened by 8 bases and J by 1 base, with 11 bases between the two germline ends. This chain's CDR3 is CASHPGGNTEAFF. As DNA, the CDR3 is TGCGCCAGCCACCCGGGAGGGAACACTGAAGCTTTCTTT.

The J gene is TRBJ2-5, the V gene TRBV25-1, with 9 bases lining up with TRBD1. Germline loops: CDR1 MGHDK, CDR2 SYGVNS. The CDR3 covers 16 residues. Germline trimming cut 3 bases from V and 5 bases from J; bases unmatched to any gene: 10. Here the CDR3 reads CASSDSHRGTGETQYF. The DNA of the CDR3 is TGTGCCAGCAGTGATTCACACCGGGGGACAGGGGAGACCCAGTACTTC.

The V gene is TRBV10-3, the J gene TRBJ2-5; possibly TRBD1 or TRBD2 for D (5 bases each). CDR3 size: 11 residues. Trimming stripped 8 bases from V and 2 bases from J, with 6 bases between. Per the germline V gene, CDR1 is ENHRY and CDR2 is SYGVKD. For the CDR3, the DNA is TGTGCCATCGGGGGACAAGAGACCCAGTACTTC. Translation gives CAIGGQETQYF.

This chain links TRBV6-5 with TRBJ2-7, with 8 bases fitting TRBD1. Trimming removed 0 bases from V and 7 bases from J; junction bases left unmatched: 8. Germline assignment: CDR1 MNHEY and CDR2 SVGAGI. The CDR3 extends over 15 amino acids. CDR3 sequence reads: CASSYSRQGRREQYF. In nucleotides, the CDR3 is TGTGCCAGCAGTTACTCTCGACAGGGGAGAAGGGAGCAGTACTTC.

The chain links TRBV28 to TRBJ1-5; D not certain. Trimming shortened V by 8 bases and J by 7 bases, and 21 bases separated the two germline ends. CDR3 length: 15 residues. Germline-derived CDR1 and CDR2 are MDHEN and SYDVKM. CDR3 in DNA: TGTGCCAGCCGACGAGGAGGAGGAACTGGACAGCCCCAGCATTTT. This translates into CASRRGGGTGQPQHF.

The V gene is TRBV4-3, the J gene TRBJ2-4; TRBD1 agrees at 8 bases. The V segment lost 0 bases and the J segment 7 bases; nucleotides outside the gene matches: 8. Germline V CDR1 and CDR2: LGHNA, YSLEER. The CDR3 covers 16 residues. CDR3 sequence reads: CASSQDRAGGENIQYF. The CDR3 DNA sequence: TGCGCCAGCAGCCAAGATAGGGCAGGGGGCGAGAACATTCAGTACTTC.

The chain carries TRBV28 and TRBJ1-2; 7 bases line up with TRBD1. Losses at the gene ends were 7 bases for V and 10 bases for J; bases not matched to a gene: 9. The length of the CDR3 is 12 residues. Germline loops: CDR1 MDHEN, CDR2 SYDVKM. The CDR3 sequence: CASIGTVDVYTF. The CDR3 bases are TGTGCCAGCATTGGGACAGTCGATGTCTACACCTTC.

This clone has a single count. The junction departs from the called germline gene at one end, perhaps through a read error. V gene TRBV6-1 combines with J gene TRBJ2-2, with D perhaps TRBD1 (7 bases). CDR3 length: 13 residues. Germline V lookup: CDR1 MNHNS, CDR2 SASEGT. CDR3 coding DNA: TGTGCCAGCAGTGAAGCCGGCAGGGGGGTGCTGTTTTTT. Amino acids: CASSEAGRGVLFF.

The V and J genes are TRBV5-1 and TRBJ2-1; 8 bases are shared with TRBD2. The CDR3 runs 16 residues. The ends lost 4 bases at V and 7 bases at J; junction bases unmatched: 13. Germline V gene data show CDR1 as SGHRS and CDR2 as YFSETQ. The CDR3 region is CASSLDLRLAFNEQFF. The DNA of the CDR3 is TGCGCCAGCAGCCTGGATCTCAGACTAGCGTTTAATGAGCAGTTCTTC.

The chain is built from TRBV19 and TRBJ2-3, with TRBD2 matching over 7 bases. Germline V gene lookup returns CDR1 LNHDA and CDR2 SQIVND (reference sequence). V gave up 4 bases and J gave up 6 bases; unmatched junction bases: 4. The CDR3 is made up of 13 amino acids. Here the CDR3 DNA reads TGTGCCAGTAGTAGGGGGAGGGCGGATACGCAGTATTTT. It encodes CASSRGRADTQYF.

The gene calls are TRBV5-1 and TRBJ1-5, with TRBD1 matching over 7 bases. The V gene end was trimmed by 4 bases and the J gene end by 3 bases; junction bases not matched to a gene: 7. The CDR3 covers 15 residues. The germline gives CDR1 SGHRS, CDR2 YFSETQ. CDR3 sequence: CASSLEGAVNQPQHF. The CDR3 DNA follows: TGCGCCAGCAGCCTCGAGGGGGCGGTCAATCAGCCCCAGCATTTT.

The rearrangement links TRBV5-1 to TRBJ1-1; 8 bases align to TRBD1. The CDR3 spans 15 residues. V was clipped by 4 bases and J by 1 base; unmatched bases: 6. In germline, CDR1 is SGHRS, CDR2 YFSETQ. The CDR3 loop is CASSPTGEANTEAFF. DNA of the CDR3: TGCGCCAGCAGCCCGACAGGGGAAGCGAACACTGAAGCTTTCTTT.

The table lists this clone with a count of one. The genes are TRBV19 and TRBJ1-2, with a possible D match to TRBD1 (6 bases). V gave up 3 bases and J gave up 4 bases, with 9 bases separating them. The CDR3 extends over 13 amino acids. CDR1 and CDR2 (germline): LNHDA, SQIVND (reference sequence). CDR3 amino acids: CASSIGQTYGYTF. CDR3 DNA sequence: TGTGCCAGTAGTATCGGACAGACCTATGGCTACACCTTC.

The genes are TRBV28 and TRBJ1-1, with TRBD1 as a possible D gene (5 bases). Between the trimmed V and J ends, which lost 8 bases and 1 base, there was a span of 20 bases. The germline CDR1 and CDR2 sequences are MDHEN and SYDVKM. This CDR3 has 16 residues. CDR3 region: CASGSSRLGGNTEAFF. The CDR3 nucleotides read TGTGCCAGCGGTTCAAGTCGGTTGGGGGGGAACACTGAAGCTTTCTTT.

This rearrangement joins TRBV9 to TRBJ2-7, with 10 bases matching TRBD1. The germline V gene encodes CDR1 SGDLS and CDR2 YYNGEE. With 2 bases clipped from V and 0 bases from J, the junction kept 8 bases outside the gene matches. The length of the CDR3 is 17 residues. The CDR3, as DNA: TGTGCCAGCAGCGTTCACTCCGGGACAGGGGTCTCCTACGAGCAGTACTTC. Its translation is CASSVHSGTGVSYEQYF.

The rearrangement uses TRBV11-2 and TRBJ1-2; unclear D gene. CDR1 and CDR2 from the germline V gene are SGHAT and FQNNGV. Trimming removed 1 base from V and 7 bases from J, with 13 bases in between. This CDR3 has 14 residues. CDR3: CASSLGIRGSGYTF. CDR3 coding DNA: TGTGCCAGCAGCTTAGGGATTAGAGGGAGTGGCTACACCTTC.

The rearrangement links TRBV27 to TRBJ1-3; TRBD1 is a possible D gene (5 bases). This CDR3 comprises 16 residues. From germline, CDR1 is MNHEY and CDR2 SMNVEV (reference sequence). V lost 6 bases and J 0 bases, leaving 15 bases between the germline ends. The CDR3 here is CASRGQGRRSGNTIYF. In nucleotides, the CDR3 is TGTGCCAGCAGAGGCCAGGGCAGGCGCTCTGGAAACACCATATATTTT.

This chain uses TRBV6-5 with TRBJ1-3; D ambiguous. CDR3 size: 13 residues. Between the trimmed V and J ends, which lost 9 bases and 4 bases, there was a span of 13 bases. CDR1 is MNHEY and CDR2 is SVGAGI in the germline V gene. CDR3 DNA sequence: TGTGCCAGTTTACCCGATGGGGGAAACACCATATATTTT. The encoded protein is CASLPDGGNTIYF.

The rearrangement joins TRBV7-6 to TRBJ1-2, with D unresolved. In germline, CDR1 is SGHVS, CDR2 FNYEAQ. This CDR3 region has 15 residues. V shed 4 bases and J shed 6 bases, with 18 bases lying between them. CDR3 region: CASSSMAGGRHGYTF. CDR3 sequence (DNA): TGTGCCAGCAGCTCCATGGCGGGCGGACGCCATGGCTACACCTTC.

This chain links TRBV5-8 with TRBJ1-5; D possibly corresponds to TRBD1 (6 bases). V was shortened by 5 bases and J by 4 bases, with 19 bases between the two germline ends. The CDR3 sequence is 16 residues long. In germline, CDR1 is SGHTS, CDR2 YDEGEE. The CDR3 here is CASSTIQGRRNQPQHF. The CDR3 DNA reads TGTGCCAGCAGTACGATACAGGGACGGCGGAATCAGCCCCAGCATTTT.

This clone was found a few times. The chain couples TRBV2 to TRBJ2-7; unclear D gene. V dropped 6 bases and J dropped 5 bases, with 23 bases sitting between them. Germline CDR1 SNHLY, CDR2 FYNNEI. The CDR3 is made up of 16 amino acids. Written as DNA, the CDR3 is TGTGCCAGCAGCCCACCGGGCCTAAGAAGTCGGCACGAGCAGTACTTC. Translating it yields CASSPPGLRSRHEQYF.

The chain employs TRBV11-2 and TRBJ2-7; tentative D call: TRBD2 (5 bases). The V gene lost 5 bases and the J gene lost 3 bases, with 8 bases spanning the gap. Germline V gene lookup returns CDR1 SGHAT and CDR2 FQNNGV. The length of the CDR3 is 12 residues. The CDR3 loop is CASSRTGYEQYF. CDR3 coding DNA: TGTGCCAGCAGCCGGACTGGCTACGAGCAGTACTTC. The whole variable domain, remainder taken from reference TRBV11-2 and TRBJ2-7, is EAGVAQSPRYKIIEKRQSVAFWCNPISGHATLYWYQQILGQGPKLLIQFQNNGVVDDSQLPKDRFSAERLKGVDSTLKIQPAKLEDSAVYLCASSRTGYEQYFGPGTRLTVT.

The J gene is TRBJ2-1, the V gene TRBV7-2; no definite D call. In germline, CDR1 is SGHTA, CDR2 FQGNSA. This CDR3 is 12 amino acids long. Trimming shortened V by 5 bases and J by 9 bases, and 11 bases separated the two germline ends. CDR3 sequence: CASSPRRIEQFF. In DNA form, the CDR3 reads TGTGCCAGCAGCCCTAGGCGGATTGAGCAGTTCTTC.